Listed below are T cell receptor beta chains from one sample, sequenced in a study of Graves' ophthalmopathy and Graves' hyperthyroidism. TCRdb reprocessed the multiplex PCR reads via MiXCR and lists one record per CDR3 protein. Of hundreds of thousands of distinct CDR3 sequences listed, 22% are singletons. Sequences were obtained from peripheral blood. The receptors shown here come from a woman aged 18-29 years with stable Graves' hyperthyroidism. Some clones in this sample may be carry-over from other donors' samples. Each CDR3 is given with its conserved first and last residue. The order of the fields is J gene, V gene, D gene, clone size, CDR3 protein, CDR3 DNA. The D gene is left open where the match is weak. Rows may omit the clone size; those that give it use once, few, many or a size class.

J gene: TRBJ1-2; V gene: TRBV12-5; D gene: TRBD1; clone size: many; CDR3 protein: CASGLGTGGHYGYTF; CDR3 DNA: TGTGCTAGTGGTCTCGGGACAGGGGGGCACTATGGCTACACCTTC
J gene: TRBJ2-5; V gene: TRBV20-1; D gene: NA; clone size: few; CDR3 protein: CSARGGEPQETQYF; CDR3 DNA: TGCAGTGCTAGGGGCGGGGAACCGCAAGAGACCCAGTACTTC
J gene: TRBJ1-5; V gene: TRBV6-1; D gene: NA; clone size: few; CDR3 protein: CATRQVGGNQPQHF; CDR3 DNA: TGTGCCACCAGACAGGTTGGGGGCAATCAGCCCCAGCATTTT
J gene: TRBJ2-5; V gene: TRBV12-3/TRBV12-4; D gene: NA; clone size: many; CDR3 protein: CASSLREQETQYF; CDR3 DNA: TGTGCCAGCAGTCTCCGGGAACAAGAGACCCAGTACTTC
J gene: TRBJ1-5; V gene: TRBV6-1; D gene: NA; clone size: few; CDR3 protein: CASRPLQGSGNQPQHF; CDR3 DNA: TGTGCCAGCAGACCCCTGCAGGGATCCGGCAATCAGCCCCAGCATTTT
J gene: TRBJ2-5; V gene: TRBV7-3; D gene: TRBD2; clone size: many; CDR3 protein: CASRLTSGEETQYF; CDR3 DNA: TGTGCCAGCAGGTTGACTAGCGGGGAGGAGACCCAGTACTTC
J gene: TRBJ2-5; V gene: TRBV15; D gene: TRBD2; clone size: NA; CDR3 protein: CATSRGGTSYQETQYF; CDR3 DNA: TGTGCCACCAGCAGAGGCGGGACTAGCTACCAAGAGACCCAGTACTTC
J gene: TRBJ2-7; V gene: TRBV28; D gene: NA; clone size: once; CDR3 protein: CASSSESGTETYEQYF; CDR3 DNA: TGTGCCAGCAGTTCGGAGTCCGGGACGGAGACCTACGAGCAGTACTTC
J gene: TRBJ2-7; V gene: TRBV27; D gene: TRBD1; clone size: few; CDR3 protein: CASSLTGAIEQYF; CDR3 DNA: TGTGCCAGCAGTTTGACAGGGGCCATTGAGCAGTACTTC
J gene: TRBJ2-6; V gene: TRBV10-3; D gene: TRBD2; clone size: many; CDR3 protein: CAISVAGGNSGANVLTF; CDR3 DNA: TGTGCCATCAGTGTCGCGGGGGGGAACTCTGGGGCCAACGTCCTGACTTTC
J gene: TRBJ1-2; V gene: TRBV6-5; D gene: NA; clone size: many; CDR3 protein: CASSYVAATNYGYTF; CDR3 DNA: TGTGCCAGCAGTTACGTGGCAGCAACTAACTATGGCTACACCTTC
J gene: TRBJ2-7; V gene: TRBV28; D gene: TRBD1; clone size: many; CDR3 protein: CASSTWDSLYEQYF; CDR3 DNA: TGTGCCAGCAGTACCTGGGACAGTTTATACGAGCAGTACTTC
J gene: TRBJ1-1; V gene: TRBV24-1; D gene: TRBD1; clone size: many; CDR3 protein: CATSAGGGAFF; CDR3 DNA: TGTGCCACCAGTGCAGGGGGAGGTGCTTTCTTT
J gene: TRBJ1-1; V gene: TRBV6-2/TRBV6-3; D gene: TRBD1; clone size: few; CDR3 protein: CAGTDRGNTEAFF; CDR3 DNA: TGTGCCGGTACGGACAGGGGTAACACTGAAGCTTTCTTT
J gene: TRBJ2-7; V gene: TRBV20-1; D gene: TRBD1; clone size: many; CDR3 protein: CSAHRDRVHEQYF; CDR3 DNA: TGCAGTGCTCACCGGGACAGGGTCCACGAGCAGTACTTC
J gene: TRBJ1-6; V gene: TRBV9; D gene: NA; clone size: many; CDR3 protein: CASSVDRNMNSPLHF; CDR3 DNA: TGTGCCAGCAGCGTTGACAGGAATATGAATTCACCCCTCCACTTT
J gene: TRBJ1-1; V gene: TRBV18; D gene: NA; clone size: NA; CDR3 protein: CASSPDLLRGYTEAFF; CDR3 DNA: TGTGCCAGCTCCCCAGACCTACTCAGGGGCTACACTGAAGCTTTCTTT
J gene: TRBJ2-7; V gene: TRBV20-1; D gene: NA; clone size: NA; CDR3 protein: CSARGLDSWDSLYEQYF; CDR3 DNA: TGCAGTGCTAGAGGTTTGGATTCCTGGGACTCCCTCTACGAGCAGTACTTC
J gene: TRBJ1-1; V gene: TRBV12-3/TRBV12-4; D gene: NA; clone size: NA; CDR3 protein: CASSGDAGSMNTEAFF; CDR3 DNA: TGTGCCAGCAGTGGGGATGCAGGGTCAATGAACACTGAAGCTTTCTTT
J gene: TRBJ1-1; V gene: TRBV5-1; D gene: NA; clone size: few; CDR3 protein: CASSLAGRVNTEAFF; CDR3 DNA: TGCGCCAGCAGCTTGGCGGGCCGCGTGAACACTGAAGCTTTCTTT
J gene: TRBJ1-1; V gene: TRBV6-1; D gene: NA; clone size: many; CDR3 protein: CASSELAVTEAFF; CDR3 DNA: TGTGCCAGCAGTGAATTGGCAGTCACTGAAGCTTTCTTT
J gene: TRBJ1-5; V gene: TRBV24-1; D gene: NA; clone size: NA; CDR3 protein: CATSDPTDQPQHF; CDR3 DNA: TGTGCCACCAGTGATCCGACAGATCAGCCCCAGCATTTT
J gene: TRBJ2-7; V gene: TRBV20-1; D gene: TRBD2; clone size: NA; CDR3 protein: CSASGGPLPYEQYF; CDR3 DNA: TGCAGTGCCTCGGGAGGCCCTCTTCCCTACGAGCAGTACTTC
J gene: TRBJ1-1; V gene: TRBV30; D gene: NA; clone size: many; CDR3 protein: CAWTEGIHTEAFF; CDR3 DNA: TGTGCCTGGACCGAGGGGATCCACACTGAAGCTTTCTTT
J gene: TRBJ1-5; V gene: TRBV28; D gene: NA; clone size: many; CDR3 protein: CASHSQGLSQPQHF; CDR3 DNA: TGTGCCAGCCACTCACAGGGTTTGAGTCAGCCCCAGCATTTT
J gene: TRBJ2-7; V gene: TRBV2; D gene: NA; clone size: NA; CDR3 protein: CASERESYEQYF; CDR3 DNA: TGTGCCAGCGAACGGGAATCCTACGAGCAGTACTTC
J gene: TRBJ2-7; V gene: TRBV5-1; D gene: TRBD2; clone size: many; CDR3 protein: CASSGTSGAYEQYF; CDR3 DNA: TGCGCCAGCAGCGGGACTAGCGGGGCCTACGAGCAGTACTTC
J gene: TRBJ1-5; V gene: TRBV5-1; D gene: TRBD1; clone size: many; CDR3 protein: CASRQDPGQAGQPQHF; CDR3 DNA: TGCGCCAGCAGACAGGACCCGGGACAGGCGGGACAGCCCCAGCATTTT
J gene: TRBJ1-1; V gene: TRBV6-1; D gene: TRBD1; clone size: many; CDR3 protein: CASRKSTGTVSEAFF; CDR3 DNA: TGTGCCAGCCGGAAATCTACCGGGACAGTAAGTGAAGCTTTCTTT
J gene: TRBJ2-7; V gene: TRBV20-1; D gene: NA; clone size: many; CDR3 protein: CSARGATPTYEQYF; CDR3 DNA: TGCAGTGCTAGAGGGGCGACTCCCACCTACGAGCAGTACTTC
J gene: TRBJ1-1; V gene: TRBV3-1; D gene: NA; clone size: many; CDR3 protein: CASSQEGREDKTFF; CDR3 DNA: TGTGCCAGCAGCCAAGAGGGAAGAGAGGATAAGACTTTCTTT
J gene: TRBJ1-1; V gene: TRBV13; D gene: NA; clone size: few; CDR3 protein: CASRPSWNTEAFF; CDR3 DNA: TGTGCCAGCAGGCCTAGCTGGAACACTGAAGCTTTCTTT
J gene: TRBJ2-7; V gene: TRBV7-2; D gene: NA; clone size: many; CDR3 protein: CASSKYSYEQYF; CDR3 DNA: TGTGCCAGCAGTAAATACTCCTACGAGCAGTACTTC
J gene: TRBJ1-1; V gene: TRBV4-1; D gene: NA; clone size: NA; CDR3 protein: CASSQENRLREAFF; CDR3 DNA: TGCGCCAGCAGCCAAGAGAACCGACTAAGGGAAGCTTTCTTT